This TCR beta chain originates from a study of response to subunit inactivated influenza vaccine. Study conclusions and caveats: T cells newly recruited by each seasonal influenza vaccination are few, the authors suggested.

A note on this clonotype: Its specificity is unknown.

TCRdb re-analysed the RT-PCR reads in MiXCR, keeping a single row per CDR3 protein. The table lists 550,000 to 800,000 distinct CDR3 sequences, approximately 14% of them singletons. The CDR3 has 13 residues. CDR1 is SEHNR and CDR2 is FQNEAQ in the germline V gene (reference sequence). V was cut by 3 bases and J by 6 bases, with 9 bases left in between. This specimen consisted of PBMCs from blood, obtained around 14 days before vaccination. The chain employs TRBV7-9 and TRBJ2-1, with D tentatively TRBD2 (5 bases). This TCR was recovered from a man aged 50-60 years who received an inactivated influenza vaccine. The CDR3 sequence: CASSFEGSNEQFF. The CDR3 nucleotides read TGTGCCAGCAGCTTCGAAGGGAGCAATGAGCAGTTCTTC.